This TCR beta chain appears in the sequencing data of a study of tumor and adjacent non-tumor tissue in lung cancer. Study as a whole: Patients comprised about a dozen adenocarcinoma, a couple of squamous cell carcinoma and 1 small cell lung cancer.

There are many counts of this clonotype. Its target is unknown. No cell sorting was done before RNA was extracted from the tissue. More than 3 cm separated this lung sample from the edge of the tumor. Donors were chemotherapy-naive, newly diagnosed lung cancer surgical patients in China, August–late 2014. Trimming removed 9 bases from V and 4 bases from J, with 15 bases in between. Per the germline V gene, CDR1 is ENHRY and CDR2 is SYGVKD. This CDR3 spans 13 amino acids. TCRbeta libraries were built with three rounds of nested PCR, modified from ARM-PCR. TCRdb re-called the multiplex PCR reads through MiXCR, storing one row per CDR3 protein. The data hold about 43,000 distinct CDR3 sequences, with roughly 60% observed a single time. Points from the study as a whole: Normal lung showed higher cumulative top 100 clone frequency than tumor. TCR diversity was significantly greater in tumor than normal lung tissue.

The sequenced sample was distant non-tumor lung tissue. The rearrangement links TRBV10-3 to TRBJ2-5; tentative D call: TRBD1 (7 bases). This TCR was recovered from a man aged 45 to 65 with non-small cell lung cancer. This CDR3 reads CAMAEGARETQYF. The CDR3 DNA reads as TGTGCCATGGCGGAGGGGGCGCGAGAGACCCAGTACTTC.